This T cell receptor beta chain was captured by sequencing in a study of T-cell reconstitution after alpha-beta-depleted transplantation in children. This clonotype was recorded at least ten times. The TCRbeta library incorporated unique molecular identifiers. A single record per CDR3 protein comes from TCRdb applying MiXCR to the PCR reads. The data contain a few hundred thousand distinct CDR3 sequences, 9% to 10% of them singletons. V trimming: 8 bases; J trimming: 3 bases; junction bases outside the gene matches: 7. The CDR3 runs 14 residues. CDR1 ENHRY and CDR2 SYGVKD come from the germline V gene.

This sequence originates from a human donor who donated a stem cell graft to a child with SCID. V is TRBV10-3 and J is TRBJ1-1; 9 bases are shared with TRBD1. The sample consisted of PBMCs from the stem cell graft donor, taken from the stem cell graft. CDR3 in amino acids: CAIARDREYTEAFF. The CDR3 bases are TGTGCCATCGCTAGGGACAGGGAGTACACTGAAGCTTTCTTT.